This record looks at one T cell receptor beta chain sequence and its context. Its antigen has not been determined. There are no base qualities to consult, and no much larger clone falls within one base. Libraries were built with the immunoSEQ multiplex PCR assay. For the multiplex PCR, a mixture combining 60 forward primers for TCR Vbeta segments and 13 reverse primers for TCR Jbeta segments was used. Amplification of the CDR3 region of rearranged TCR beta genes was performed with a multiplex PCR assay on genomic DNA. The amplified TCR beta libraries were sequenced on the Illumina HiSeq System as 87-base-pair reads. Per the authors' processing: In a later analysis, around 80 million unique TCR beta chains were counted across the approximately 620 repertoires, and around 10 million of these chains were shared by at least two donors. To remove PCR and sequencing errors, raw reads were error-corrected and collapsed into unique sequences using a nearest-neighbor algorithm that merged closely related sequences. To assign V, D and J gene segments, CDR3 sequences were aligned to IMGT reference sequences. Each retained sequence needed at least a six-nucleotide match to both a V gene segment and a J gene segment. A rearrangement counted as productive if the CDR3 had no stop codons and remained in frame with V and J, and every other rearrangement counted as non-productive. CDR3 was defined by IMGT convention, running from the second conserved V-encoded cysteine to the conserved J-encoded phenylalanine. The earlier analysis of approximately 500 of the donors excluded sequences that lacked an unambiguous match to a single V gene segment. An earlier analysis of 500 to 700 of the donors classified V segments as functional when productive rearrangements were above 56.7% and as segregating when the standard deviation between donors was above 5%. A statistical classification framework was built to diagnose cytomegalovirus status from the catalog of TCR beta chain sequences. A later analysis assigned V and J genes by comparing TCR nucleotide sequences with IMGT/GENE-DB human TR gene sequences. A later analysis assigned CDR3 sequences and most-parsimonious VDJ recombination scenarios with the TCRdist pipeline. In a later analysis, each TCR beta chain was defined by its CDR3 amino acid sequence together with its V-gene family, and reads lacking a unique V-gene family were excluded. In a later analysis, 450 to 600 highly shared, low-generation-probability nucleotide sequences were removed to address suspected cross-contamination and a sequencing artifact. A later analysis calculated a clonal expansion index for each public chain from normalized within-repertoire ranks of inferred template counts. Generation probabilities in a later analysis came from a VDJ recombination model fitted to out-of-frame rearrangements, and those results were checked against IGoR. In a later analysis, hypergeometric tests were used to score TCR-TCR, TCR-HLA and TCR-CMV co-occurrence, with a repertoire-size bias correction applied to TCR pairs. In a later analysis, false discovery rates were estimated by permuting HLA or CMV assignments 20 times. In a later analysis, co-occurring TCRs were grouped using DBSCAN, and TCRdist sequence similarity was added for clustering within HLA-allele-positive subsets. For co-occurrence clustering, repertoires with fewer than 30,000 or more than 120,000 public chains were excluded, along with five repertoires with anomalous nucleotide sharing. In its TCRdb copy, this immuneACCESS table keeps in-frame sequences only and misses some clones. Where compared with another copy, unresolved V genes explain less than half of these, and the others have no known cause. The DNA was the basis for D and trimming; V, J and clone size are from that table. The sample data list a few hundred thousand clones, and about 80% of these were observed just once. Of the sample, around a sixth falls within the top ten clones.

This entry belongs to a study of cytomegalovirus exposure and HLA in healthy donors (TCRdb year 2017). With regard to the full study: An earlier analysis of several hundred of the donors reported under 300 Gb of sequence data and 95 million to 140 million unique TCR beta sequences obtained from approximately 180 million T cells. An early release covering roughly 640 HLA-typed donors comprised approximately 290 gigabases of sequencing data and around 80 million unique TCR sequences. Of the roughly 400 genotyped donors, over 65% fell in the genetic ancestry cluster associated with self-reported Caucasian donors. The study aimed to test whether signatures of past pathogen exposure could be identified by cataloging public T cell receptors. The study profiled the T cell repertoires of hundreds of subjects by immunosequencing and related them to cytomegalovirus serostatus. Along with the approximately 700-subject first cohort, a separate validation cohort of 120 different subjects was used. High-throughput TCR immunosequencing, statistical association of individual TCRs with disease status, and machine learning were combined to predict cytomegalovirus infection status. To study patterns of TCR occurrence, a later analysis re-analyzed previously published TCR beta repertoires from around 660 donors and added high-resolution HLA genotyping. Rather than drawing on any new phenotypic data, the later analysis identified candidate immune exposures from TCR beta sequences and the way those sequences occurred across donors. To decide whether each TCR beta V gene segment behaved as functional or pseudogenic, an earlier analysis of approximately 590 of the donors relied on high-throughput TCR beta sequencing. Donor age, sex, ethnicity and CMV serostatus were compiled together with the repertoire data. A later genetic analysis took genome-wide SNP genotypes for about 55% of the 666 donors and used that subset as a discovery cohort. Every discovery cohort repertoire had been produced on one sequencing platform. HLA typing covered class I and class II loci at four-digit resolution. The number of typed donors differed by locus: about 629-630 for A, B, C, DRB1 and DQB1; some 500 for DQA1; fewer than 610 for DPA1; and roughly 450 for DPB1. Because of strong linkage in the cohort, a few DR-DQ haplotypes were treated as single units for association and clustering. Among roughly 400 genotyped donors of the cohort, an average of about 220,000 unique TCR beta nucleotide sequences was sequenced per donor, of which about 18% were non-productive. Paper-wide results and their limitations: A total of 164 TCR beta chains were listed by the study as associated with cytomegalovirus. The only immune exposure information available for the cohort was CMV serostatus. Several of the top co-occurrence clusters appeared to be linked to parvovirus B19, influenza, CMV and Epstein-Barr virus, according to a later analysis. It was suggested by the authors that the approach could potentially be generalized to other disease states and immunological phenotypes. Because some donors lacked HLA typing at each locus, the association tests relied only on the typed subset. Correlated functional status among segregating V segments might be attributable to linkage disequilibrium, but an unknown experimental factor could not be ruled out. When HLA alleles, especially DR and DQ, strongly co-occurred, TCR associations were difficult to assign to individual alleles. A later analysis found that HLA-associated TCR beta chains were more clonally expanded and had lower generation probabilities than equally common non-associated chains. Because counts were too low, seventeen rarely observed V segments, including chromosome 9 orphons, were excluded from the earlier analysis of fewer than 650 of the donors. Most CMV-associated TCR beta chains appeared to be HLA-restricted in a later analysis, and the HLA associations seemed to be driven largely by CMV exposure. In vitro tests confirmed that a few of the cytomegalovirus-associated TCR beta chains recognize cytomegalovirus antigens. In an earlier analysis of about 600 of the donors, most TCR beta V segments appeared in productive rearrangements about 87% or about 30% of the time, broadly matching IMGT annotations. Roughly uniform sequencing depth across donors was assumed in presence/absence analyses, although this assumption may not hold. In a later genetic analysis, a missense DCLRE1C variant was associated with V-gene and J-gene trimming of TCR beta chains, and the association was replicated in an independent cohort. Only TCR beta chains were sequenced in this cohort, and the absence of alpha or paired-chain data limited detectable features. According to a later genetic analysis, donors in an Asian-associated ancestry cluster had fewer N-insertions in productive TCRs than the approximately 700-donor mean. The classifier was reported to diagnose cytomegalovirus status with high specificity and sensitivity in both the original cohort and the validation cohort. A further reported finding was that TCR beta sequences accurately predicted the HLA-A and HLA-B alleles for most subjects in the first cohort. In a later analysis, the rate of TCR association differed among HLA loci, with DRB1 alleles having the most associated TCRs and HLA-C alleles having the fewest. Across donors, most TCR sequences were observed very rarely, whereas some public TCRs were present in many individuals. Some IMGT-functional V segments, including TRBV6-2 and TRBV6-3, could not be told apart with the 87-base-pair reads, so those segments were excluded. At a false discovery rate of 0.05, a later analysis linked some 17,000 TCR beta sequences to specific HLA alleles. A cluster of highly shared sequence variants was judged likely to represent a technical artifact of the sequencing pipeline.

At the junction V is shortened by 2 bases and J by 3 bases, with 2 bases in between. In the germline V gene, CDR1 corresponds to MNHNS and CDR2 to SASEGT. The CDR3 holds 11 amino acids from the cysteine to the phenylalanine. Of the read, only the CDR3 DNA is kept; its 33 bases are in frame from base 1. In total, approximately 610 healthy bone marrow donors made up the cohort. At the time of sampling, all cohort members were nominally healthy, though unrecorded immune exposures were likely present. The donor was CMV seronegative and belonged to the group of 350 or so seronegative cohort members. A peripheral blood sample was collected from each donor, and TCR beta sequencing was performed on peripheral blood mononuclear cells. The Qiagen DNeasy Blood Extraction Kit was used to extract genomic DNA from the blood cell samples.

The clonotype comes from a man aged 40-49 years in good health and CMV-seronegative. The chain couples TRBV6-1 to TRBJ2-7, with an unclear D gene assignment. The sample comprised PBMCs. The CDR3 has the sequence CASSEYYEQYF. The nucleotide sequence reads TGTGCCAGCAGTGAATACTACGAGCAGTACTTC.